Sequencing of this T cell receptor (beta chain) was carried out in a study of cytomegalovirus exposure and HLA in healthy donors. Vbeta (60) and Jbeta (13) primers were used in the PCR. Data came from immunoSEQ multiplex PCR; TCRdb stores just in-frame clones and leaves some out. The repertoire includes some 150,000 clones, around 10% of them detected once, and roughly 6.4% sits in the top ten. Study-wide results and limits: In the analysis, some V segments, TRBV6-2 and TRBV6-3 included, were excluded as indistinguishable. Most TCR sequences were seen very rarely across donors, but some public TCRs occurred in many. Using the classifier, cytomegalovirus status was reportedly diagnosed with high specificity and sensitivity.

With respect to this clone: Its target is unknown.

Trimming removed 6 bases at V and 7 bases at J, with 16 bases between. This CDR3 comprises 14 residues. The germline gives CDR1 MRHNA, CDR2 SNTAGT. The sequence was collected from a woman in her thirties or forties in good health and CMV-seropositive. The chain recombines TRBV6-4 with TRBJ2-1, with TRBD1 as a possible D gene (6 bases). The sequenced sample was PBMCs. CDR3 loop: CASSTTGLKNEQFF. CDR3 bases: TGTGCCAGCAGCACAACAGGGTTAAAGAATGAGCAGTTCTTC.